Listed below are T cell receptor beta chains from one sample, sequenced in a study of CD8 T cells in ankylosing spondylitis. From the 5' RACE reads, TCRdb called clonotypes with MiXCR, one entry per CDR3 protein. This sample has 150,000 to 200,000 distinct CDR3 sequences; about 32% occur once, and the top ten carry around 6%. Sequenced material: synovial fluid, either unsorted or a sorted T cell fraction (not recorded which). All receptors derive from a male donor with ankylosing spondylitis. Both conserved end residues are part of each CDR3. The D gene is left open where the match is weak. Clone size, where shown, is once, few, many, or a class for clones that have expanded.

abundance	v_gene	j_gene	d_gene	CDR3nt	CDR3aa
.	TRBV20-1	TRBJ2-5	TRBD2	TGCAGTGCTAGAGCTGGGGGGGTAGCGGGAGACCGAGAGACCCAGTACTTC	CSARAGGVAGDRETQYF
once	TRBV10-2	TRBJ2-3	.	TGCGCCAGCATGCGGGGTAGTCGCACAGATACGCAGTATTTT	CASMRGSRTDTQYF
.	TRBV5-1	TRBJ2-5	.	TGCGCCAGCAGCCACGCACATCACCAAGAGACCCAGTACTTC	CASSHAHHQETQYF
.	TRBV11-1	TRBJ2-3	.	TGTGCCAGCAGCCAGGGACGGACCCCTAGCACAGATACGCAGTATTTT	CASSQGRTPSTDTQYF
few	TRBV5-1	TRBJ2-7	.	TGCGCCAGCAGCTTCGACAGTGGAGACGAGCAGTACTTC	CASSFDSGDEQYF
.	TRBV28	TRBJ2-1	TRBD1	TGTGCCAGCAGTTCGCCCTCGACAGGGGGCGGTAATGAGCAGTTCTTC	CASSSPSTGGGNEQFF
.	TRBV6-5	TRBJ2-3	TRBD2	TGTGCCAGCAGTTACTTTAGCGGGAGTGGGACAGATACGCAGTATTTT	CASSYFSGSGTDTQYF
many	TRBV7-8	TRBJ2-2	TRBD1	TGTGCCACCACACGAACCCCGGACAGGCCAAACACCGGGGAGCTGTTTTTT	CATTRTPDRPNTGELFF
.	TRBV20-1	TRBJ2-1	.	TGCAGTGCCAGGGGAGGGTGGAATGAGCAGTTCTTC	CSARGGWNEQFF
.	TRBV7-2	TRBJ1-4	TRBD1	TGTGCCAGCAGCCCAGCGGGGGACAGCTATAATGAAAAACTGTTTTTT	CASSPAGDSYNEKLFF
.	TRBV7-2	TRBJ1-1	.	TGTGCCAGCAGCTTGGGGGGAACCACGAACACTGAAGCTTTCTTT	CASSLGGTTNTEAFF
few	TRBV7-2	TRBJ2-3	TRBD2	TGTGCCAGCAGCTTAGTAGTCCTAGCGGCAGATACGCAGTATTTT	CASSLVVLAADTQYF
few	TRBV28	TRBJ2-1	.	TGTGCCAGCAGTTACGGCGCTGAGCAGTTCTTC	CASSYGAEQFF
.	TRBV6-2/TRBV6-3	TRBJ1-2	.	TGTGCCAGCAGCGTCAGAGAATACTATGGCTACACCTTC	CASSVREYYGYTF
many	TRBV28	TRBJ1-4	TRBD1	TGTGCCAGCAGTTTACCCGGGACAGCCACTAATGAAAAACTGTTTTTT	CASSLPGTATNEKLFF
.	TRBV5-5	TRBJ2-1	.	TGTGCCAGCAGCTTGGGGGGGAATTCCTACAATGAGCAGTTCTTC	CASSLGGNSYNEQFF
many	TRBV3-1	TRBJ2-3	TRBD2	TGTGCCAGCAGCCCGTCTAGCGGGAAGAGCACAGATACGCAGTATTTT	CASSPSSGKSTDTQYF
many	TRBV7-2	TRBJ2-2	.	TGTGCCAGCAGCTTAACCCGGAACACCGGGGAGCTGTTTTTT	CASSLTRNTGELFF
.	TRBV5-1	TRBJ2-3	TRBD1	TGCGCCAGCACAGGGGGCCGAGGGACAGATACGCAGTATTTT	CASTGGRGTDTQYF
many	TRBV27	TRBJ1-1	.	TGTGCCAGCAGAGGCAGGGGAGCTTTTGAAGCTTTCTTT	CASRGRGAFEAFF
.	TRBV6-2/TRBV6-3	TRBJ2-7	TRBD2	TGTGCCAGCAGTTACTACCTAGCGGTCTACGAGCAGTACTTC	CASSYYLAVYEQYF
.	TRBV10-3	TRBJ1-5	TRBD1	TGTGCCATCAGGGCACAGGGGCGGAATCAGCCCCAGCATTTT	CAIRAQGRNQPQHF
.	TRBV18	TRBJ2-1	.	TGTGCCAGCTCACCTTCCCCAGGGACAAGCTCCTACAATGAGCAGTTCTTC	CASSPSPGTSSYNEQFF
many	TRBV7-2	TRBJ2-6	.	TGTGCCAGCAGCTTAGTGAATCACGTCCTGACTTTC	CASSLVNHVLTF
few	TRBV7-9	TRBJ1-2	.	TGTGCCAGCAGCCCTACAGGGAGTGGAGGTGGCTACACCTTC	CASSPTGSGGGYTF
few	TRBV20-1	TRBJ2-2	.	TGCAGTGCGTCGACAGTGACGCGAGGGGAGCTGTTTTTT	CSASTVTRGELFF
few	TRBV3-1	TRBJ2-1	.	TGTGCCAGCAGCCAACTACCTAGGGTAGGCGAGCAGTTCTTC	CASSQLPRVGEQFF
many	TRBV6-1	TRBJ2-3	TRBD2	TGTGCCAGCAGTAGCGGGAGGCCCTCTAGCACAGATACGCAGTATTTT	CASSSGRPSSTDTQYF
many	TRBV6-2/TRBV6-3	TRBJ2-7	.	TGTGCCAGCAGTCTCTTCGTCTCCGAGCAGTACTTC	CASSLFVSEQYF
.	TRBV20-1	TRBJ2-3	.	TGCAGTGCCCAAACCCCAGATACGCAGTATTTT	CSAQTPDTQYF
many	TRBV11-3	TRBJ2-6	.	TGTGCCAGCAGCTTAGCGGGGTCCGGGGCCAACGTCCTGACTTTC	CASSLAGSGANVLTF
few	TRBV12-3/TRBV12-4	TRBJ2-3	.	TGTGCCAGCAGCCCCGGGGGTAAGGGGAGCACAGATACGCAGTATTTT	CASSPGGKGSTDTQYF
few	TRBV5-1	TRBJ2-4	.	TGCGCCAGCAGCTTGAAGACAGGATCCGTGGCGGGGAACATTCAGTACTTC	CASSLKTGSVAGNIQYF
few	TRBV5-5	TRBJ2-7	TRBD2	TGTGCCAGCAGCTTTCTAGCGGGAAGCTCCTACGAGCAGTACTTC	CASSFLAGSSYEQYF
few	TRBV18	TRBJ2-1	TRBD1	TGTGCCAGCTCGCCCCGGGGGACAGGGCTCGATGAGCAGTTCTTC	CASSPRGTGLDEQFF
.	TRBV11-2	TRBJ1-5	.	TGTGCCAGCAGCTTAGATCGTTATAGCAATCAGCCCCAGCATTTT	CASSLDRYSNQPQHF
.	TRBV19	TRBJ2-5	.	TGTGCCAGTCTCCCGACAGGAAGGGGGCAAGAGACCCAGTACTTC	CASLPTGRGQETQYF
large	TRBV12-3/TRBV12-4	TRBJ2-3	.	TGTGCCAGCAGTTTACAAGATACGCAGTATTTT	CASSLQDTQYF
.	TRBV5-6	TRBJ2-5	TRBD2	TGTGCCAGCAGCTTGGAAGGCGGGGGGATCCTACTACGCAAGCACTTC	CASSLEGGGILLRKHF
.	TRBV24-1	TRBJ2-1	TRBD1	TGTGCCACCAGTGACCCACGGACAGGGATCCGCAATGAGCAGTTCTTC	CATSDPRTGIRNEQFF
.	TRBV25-1	TRBJ2-1	TRBD2	TGTGCCAGCAGTGAGACTAGCGGTTCGGGAGAGCAGTTCTTC	CASSETSGSGEQFF
.	TRBV6-1	TRBJ2-3	TRBD1	TGTGCCAGCAGCAGGGGACAGCCAACAGATACGCAGTATTTT	CASSRGQPTDTQYF
once	TRBV30	TRBJ1-2	.	TGTGCCTGGAGAACCCCGGGGCAGCTAAGCTATGGCTACACCTTC	CAWRTPGQLSYGYTF
many	TRBV6-6	TRBJ1-3	.	TGTGCCAGCAGTCCCCCGGGACAAAACACCATATATTTT	CASSPPGQNTIYF
few	TRBV15	TRBJ2-1	.	TGTGCCACCAGCTCCTACGGGGCGGGGAGCTCCTACAATGAGCAGTTCTTC	CATSSYGAGSSYNEQFF
.	TRBV3-1	TRBJ2-5	.	TGTGCCAGCAGGCTAGGAGAGACCCAGTACTTC	CASRLGETQYF
.	TRBV20-1	TRBJ2-7	.	TGCAGTGCCCAGCGGAGCTCCTACGAGCAGTACTTC	CSAQRSSYEQYF
few	TRBV21-1	TRBJ1-1	.	TGTGCCAGCAGCAAAGAGAGGGCCTCCAGAGGGACTGAAGCTTTCTTT	CASSKERASRGTEAFF
many	TRBV2	TRBJ1-4	.	TGTGCCAGCAGACCAGGAGGGACATCCGCCGAAAAACTGTTTTTT	CASRPGGTSAEKLFF
.	TRBV20-1	TRBJ2-1	TRBD2	TGCAGACTAGCGGGAGGGCACGATGGTGAGCAGTTCTTC	CRLAGGHDGEQFF
.	TRBV2	TRBJ1-2	.	TGTGCCAGCAGTCCCCGGGGTGTCAGGGGCTACACCTTC	CASSPRGVRGYTF
.	TRBV7-9	TRBJ2-2	TRBD2	TGTGCCAGCAGCCCACCCCCGGGGGGATCCGGGGAGCTGTTTTTT	CASSPPPGGSGELFF
many	TRBV12-3/TRBV12-4	TRBJ2-2	.	TGTGCCAGCAGTTCATACAGGGGAGGGAACACCGGGGAGCTGTTTTTT	CASSSYRGGNTGELFF
.	TRBV12-3/TRBV12-4	TRBJ1-5	TRBD1	TGTGCCAGCAGATTAGGGGGCAACGATCAGCCCCAGCATTTT	CASRLGGNDQPQHF